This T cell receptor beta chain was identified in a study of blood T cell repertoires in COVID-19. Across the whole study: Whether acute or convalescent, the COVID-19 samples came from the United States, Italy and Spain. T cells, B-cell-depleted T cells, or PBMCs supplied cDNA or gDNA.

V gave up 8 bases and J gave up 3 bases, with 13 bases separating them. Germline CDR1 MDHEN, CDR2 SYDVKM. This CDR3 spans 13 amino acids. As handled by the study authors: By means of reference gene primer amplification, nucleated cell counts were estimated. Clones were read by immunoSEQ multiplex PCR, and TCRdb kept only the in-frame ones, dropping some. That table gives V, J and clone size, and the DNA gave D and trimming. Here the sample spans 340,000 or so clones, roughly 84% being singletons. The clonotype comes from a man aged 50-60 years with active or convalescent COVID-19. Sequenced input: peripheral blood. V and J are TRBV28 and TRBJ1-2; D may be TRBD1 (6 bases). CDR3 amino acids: CASAGGGDYGYTF. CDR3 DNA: TGTGCCAGCGCGGGAGGGGGGGACTATGGCTACACCTTC.